The clone carrying this TCR beta chain was counted at least ten times. What it binds is unknown. This sample is part of a study of breast tumors, draining lymph nodes, adjacent tissues. Axillary draining lymph nodes of breast cancer patients supplied the node samples. Overall study findings and caveats: Tumors had less TCR diversity than lymph nodes, more than nontumor tissue.

CDR1 SQVTM and CDR2 ANQGSEA come from the germline V gene. The germline V and J ends were trimmed by 4 bases and 5 bases, with 11 bases remaining between them. The CDR3 consists of 13 residues. Each CDR3 protein gets one entry after TCRdb re-called the multiplex PCR reads with MiXCR. The data show around 290,000 distinct CDR3 sequences, about 30% seen once. The chain links TRBV29-1 to TRBJ1-4; no clear D. Sequencing input: axillary lymph node tissue. The clonotype originates from a female donor with breast cancer. Some clones in this sample may be carry-over from other donors' samples. CDR3 protein: CSVGGRLNEKLFF. In nucleotides, the CDR3 is TGCAGCGTTGGTGGCAGGCTGAATGAAAAACTGTTTTTT.